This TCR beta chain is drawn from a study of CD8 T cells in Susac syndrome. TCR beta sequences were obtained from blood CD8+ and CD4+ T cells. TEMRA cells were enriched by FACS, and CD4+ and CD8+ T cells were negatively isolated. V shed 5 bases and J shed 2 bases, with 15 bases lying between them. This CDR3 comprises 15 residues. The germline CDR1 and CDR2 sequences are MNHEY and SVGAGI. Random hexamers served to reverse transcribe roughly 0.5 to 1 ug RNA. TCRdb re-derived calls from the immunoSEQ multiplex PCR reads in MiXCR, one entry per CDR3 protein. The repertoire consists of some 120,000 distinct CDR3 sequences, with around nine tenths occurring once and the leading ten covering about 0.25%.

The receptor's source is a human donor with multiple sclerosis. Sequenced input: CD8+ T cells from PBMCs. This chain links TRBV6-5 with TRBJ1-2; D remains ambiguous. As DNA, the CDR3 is TGTGCCAGCAGTCCCTATCCGGGGTCAAACTATGGCTACACCTTC. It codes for CASSPYPGSNYGYTF.